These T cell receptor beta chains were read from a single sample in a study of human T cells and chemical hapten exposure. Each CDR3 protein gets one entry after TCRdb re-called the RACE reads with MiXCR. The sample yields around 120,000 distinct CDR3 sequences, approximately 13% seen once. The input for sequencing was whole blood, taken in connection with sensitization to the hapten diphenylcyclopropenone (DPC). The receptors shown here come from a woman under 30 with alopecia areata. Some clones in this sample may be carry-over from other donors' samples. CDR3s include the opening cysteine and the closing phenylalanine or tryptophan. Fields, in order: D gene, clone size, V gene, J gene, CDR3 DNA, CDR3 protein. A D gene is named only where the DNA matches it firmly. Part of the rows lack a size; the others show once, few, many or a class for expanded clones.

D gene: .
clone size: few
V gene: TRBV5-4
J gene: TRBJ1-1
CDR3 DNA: TGTGCCAGCAGCTTGTGGCAGGCACATGAAGCTTTCTTT
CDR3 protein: CASSLWQAHEAFF

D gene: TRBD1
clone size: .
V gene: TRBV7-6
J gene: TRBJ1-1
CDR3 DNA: TGTGCCAGCAGCGGCAGAGTTGGGACAGGGATTACTGAAGCTTTCTTT
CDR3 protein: CASSGRVGTGITEAFF

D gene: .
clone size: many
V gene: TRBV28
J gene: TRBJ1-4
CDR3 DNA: TGTGCCAGCAGTTTTAGAGGGGGAGGTGAAAAACTGTTTTTT
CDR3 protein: CASSFRGGGEKLFF

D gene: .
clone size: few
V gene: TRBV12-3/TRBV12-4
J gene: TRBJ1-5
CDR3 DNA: TGTGCCAGCACCCGGGGCGGTAGCAATCAGCCCCAGCATTTT
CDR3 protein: CASTRGGSNQPQHF

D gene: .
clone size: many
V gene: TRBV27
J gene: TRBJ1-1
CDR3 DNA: TGTGCCAGCAGTCCCCTCGACATTGGGGGGCAGGTCACTGAAGCTTTCTTT
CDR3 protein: CASSPLDIGGQVTEAFF

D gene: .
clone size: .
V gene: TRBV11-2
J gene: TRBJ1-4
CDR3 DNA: TGTGCCAGCAGCCATGATCCCTTCGGGGATGAAAAACTGTTTTTT
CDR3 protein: CASSHDPFGDEKLFF

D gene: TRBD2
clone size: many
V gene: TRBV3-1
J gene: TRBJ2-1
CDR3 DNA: TGTGCCAGCAGCCAGATGGGGGGGTACGGGCAGTTCTTC
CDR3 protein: CASSQMGGYGQFF

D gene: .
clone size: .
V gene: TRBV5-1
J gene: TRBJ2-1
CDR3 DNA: TGCGCCAGCAGCTTGAAAGCGGAGCAGTTCTTC
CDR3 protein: CASSLKAEQFF

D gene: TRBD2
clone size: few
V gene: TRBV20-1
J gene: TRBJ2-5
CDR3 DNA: TGCAGTGCTAGGTTTAGCGGGGAGCAAGAGACCCAGTACTTC
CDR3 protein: CSARFSGEQETQYF

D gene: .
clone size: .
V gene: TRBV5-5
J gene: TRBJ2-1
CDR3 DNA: TGTGCCAGCAGCTTAATCCACAATGAGCAGTTCTTC
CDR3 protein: CASSLIHNEQFF

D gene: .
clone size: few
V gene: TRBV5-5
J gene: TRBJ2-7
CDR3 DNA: TGTGCCAGCAGCCCGATAGCCCTCTACGAGCAGTACTTC
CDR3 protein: CASSPIALYEQYF

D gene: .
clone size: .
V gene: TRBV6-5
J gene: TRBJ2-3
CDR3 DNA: TGTGCCAGCAGTTTTTTCGTGGAGACTGGGGGATCCACAGATACGCAGTATTTT
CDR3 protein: CASSFFVETGGSTDTQYF

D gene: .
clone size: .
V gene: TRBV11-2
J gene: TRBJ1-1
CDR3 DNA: TGTGCCAGCAGCTTAGTAATCCGGGGAGCTGAAGCTTTCTTT
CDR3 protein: CASSLVIRGAEAFF

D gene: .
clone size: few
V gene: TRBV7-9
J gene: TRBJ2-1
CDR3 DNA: TGTGCCAGCAGCTCTATCGAGGGCGGTGAGCAGTTCTTC
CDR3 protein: CASSSIEGGEQFF

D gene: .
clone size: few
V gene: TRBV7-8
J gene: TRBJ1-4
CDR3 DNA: TGTGCCAGCAGCTCCGGGTCTGCAACTAATGAAAAACTGTTTTTT
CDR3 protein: CASSSGSATNEKLFF

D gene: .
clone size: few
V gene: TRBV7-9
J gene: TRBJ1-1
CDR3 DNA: TGTGCCAGCAGCGTTTCCGGCCAGAACACTGAAGCTTTCTTT
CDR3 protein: CASSVSGQNTEAFF

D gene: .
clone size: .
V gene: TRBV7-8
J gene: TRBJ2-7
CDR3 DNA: TGTGCCAGCAGCCCCTTGGGGGCACTGGGGGAGCAGTACTTC
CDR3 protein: CASSPLGALGEQYF

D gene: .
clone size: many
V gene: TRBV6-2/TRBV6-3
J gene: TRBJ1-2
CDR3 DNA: TGTGCCAGCAGTCGTCTAGAGGCCTACACCTTC
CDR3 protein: CASSRLEAYTF

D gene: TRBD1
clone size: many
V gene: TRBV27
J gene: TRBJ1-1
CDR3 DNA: TGTGCCAGCAGTCCGGACAGGATTAGTACAAGAGCTTTCTTT
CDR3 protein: CASSPDRISTRAFF

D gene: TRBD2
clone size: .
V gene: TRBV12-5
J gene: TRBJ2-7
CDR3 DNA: TGTGCTAGTGCCCTCGGGGGGATGGACTCCTACGAGCAGTACTTC
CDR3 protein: CASALGGMDSYEQYF

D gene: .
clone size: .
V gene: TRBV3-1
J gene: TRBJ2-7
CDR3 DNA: TGTGCCAGCAGCCAGCCCTTCCCGATACAGGGAAACGAGCAGTACTTC
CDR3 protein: CASSQPFPIQGNEQYF

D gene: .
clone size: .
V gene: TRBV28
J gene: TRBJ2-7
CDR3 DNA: TGTGCCAGCAGTTCGGGACTGTTGGGGTTTCTCTTC
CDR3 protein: CASSSGLLGFLF

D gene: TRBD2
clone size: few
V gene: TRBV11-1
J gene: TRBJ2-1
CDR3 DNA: TGTGCCAGCAGCTTAGCGGGGGGGGTTTCCCCGGTGGAGTTCTTC
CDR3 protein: CASSLAGGVSPVEFF

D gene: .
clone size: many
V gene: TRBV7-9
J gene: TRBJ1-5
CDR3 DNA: TGTGCCAGCAGCTTAGGGGCCCCAACAGGGACCCAGCATTTT
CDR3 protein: CASSLGAPTGTQHF

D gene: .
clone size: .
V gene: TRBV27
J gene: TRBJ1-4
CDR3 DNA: TGTGCCAGCAGTGATTCAACCGCAACTAATGAAAAACTGTTTTTT
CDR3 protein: CASSDSTATNEKLFF

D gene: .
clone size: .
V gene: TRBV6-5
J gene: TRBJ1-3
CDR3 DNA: TGTGCCAGCAGCCCGACAGTACTTCACTCTGGAAACACCATATATTTT
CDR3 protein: CASSPTVLHSGNTIYF

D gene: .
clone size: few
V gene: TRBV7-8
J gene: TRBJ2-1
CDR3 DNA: TGTGCCAGCAGCCCATTAGTCGAGAACAATGAGCAGTTCTTC
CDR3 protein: CASSPLVENNEQFF

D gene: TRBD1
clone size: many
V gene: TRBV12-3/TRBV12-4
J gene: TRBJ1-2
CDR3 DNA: TGTGCCAGCAGTTTAACAGGGGGCATAGAGGGCTACACCTTC
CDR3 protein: CASSLTGGIEGYTF

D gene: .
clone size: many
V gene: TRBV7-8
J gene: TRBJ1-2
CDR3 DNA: TGTGCCAGCAGCGAACCGGCGGCTAACTATGGCTACACCTTC
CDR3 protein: CASSEPAANYGYTF

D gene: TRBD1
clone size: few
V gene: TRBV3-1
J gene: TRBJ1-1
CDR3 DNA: TGTGCCAGCAGCCCCCCTGATAGGGGGCCCCGGGCAGGAGCTTTCTTT
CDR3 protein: CASSPPDRGPRAGAFF

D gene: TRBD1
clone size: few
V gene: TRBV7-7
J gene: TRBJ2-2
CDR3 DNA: TGTGCCAGCAGCTCCGGACAGGGGCCGAACACCGGGGAGCTGTTTTTT
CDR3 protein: CASSSGQGPNTGELFF

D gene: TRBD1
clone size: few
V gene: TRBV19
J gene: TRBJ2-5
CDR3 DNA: TGTGCCAGTAGGAGAGCCGGGACAGGGGGCCAAGAGACCCAGTACTTC
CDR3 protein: CASRRAGTGGQETQYF

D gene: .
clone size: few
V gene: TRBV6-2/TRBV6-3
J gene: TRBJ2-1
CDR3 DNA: TGTGCCAGCAGGAGGACCCCGCGGGGCAATGAGCAGTTCTTC
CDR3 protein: CASRRTPRGNEQFF

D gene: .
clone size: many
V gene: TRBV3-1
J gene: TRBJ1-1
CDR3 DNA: TGTGCCAGCAGCGCAGGTAGGGGGTACACTGAAGCTTTCTTT
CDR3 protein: CASSAGRGYTEAFF

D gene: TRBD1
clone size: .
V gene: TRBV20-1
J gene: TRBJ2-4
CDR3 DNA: TGCAGTGCTACCAGGGGGCGCGAGGACATTCAGTACTTC
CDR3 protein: CSATRGREDIQYF

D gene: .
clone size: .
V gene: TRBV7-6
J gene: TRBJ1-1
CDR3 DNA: TGTGCCAGCAGCGCGCGGCCGGGGGAGGAAGCTTTCTTT
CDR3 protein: CASSARPGEEAFF

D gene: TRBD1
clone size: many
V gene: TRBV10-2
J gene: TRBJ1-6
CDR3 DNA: TGCGCCAGCAGCGCGGGACAGGGAGGATCACCCCTCCACTTT
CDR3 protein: CASSAGQGGSPLHF

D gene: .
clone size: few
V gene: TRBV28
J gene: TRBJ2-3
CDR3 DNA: TGTGCCAGCGAGCGGACGGGAACAGATACGCAGTATTTT
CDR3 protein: CASERTGTDTQYF